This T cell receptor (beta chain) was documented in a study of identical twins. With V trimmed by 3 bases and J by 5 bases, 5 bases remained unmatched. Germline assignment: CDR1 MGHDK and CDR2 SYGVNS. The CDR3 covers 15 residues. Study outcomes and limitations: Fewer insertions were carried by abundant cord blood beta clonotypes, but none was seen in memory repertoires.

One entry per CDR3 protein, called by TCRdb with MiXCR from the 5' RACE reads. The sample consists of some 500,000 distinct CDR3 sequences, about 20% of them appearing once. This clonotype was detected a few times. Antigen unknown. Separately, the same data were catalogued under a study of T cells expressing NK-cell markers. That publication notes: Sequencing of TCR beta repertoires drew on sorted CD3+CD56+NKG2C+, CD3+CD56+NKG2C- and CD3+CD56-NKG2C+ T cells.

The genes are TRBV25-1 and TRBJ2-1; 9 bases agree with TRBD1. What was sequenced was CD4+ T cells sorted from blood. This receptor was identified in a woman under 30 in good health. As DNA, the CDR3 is TGTGCCAGCAGTGATCCGGGACAGGGAGACAATGAGCAGTTCTTC. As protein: CASSDPGQGDNEQFF.